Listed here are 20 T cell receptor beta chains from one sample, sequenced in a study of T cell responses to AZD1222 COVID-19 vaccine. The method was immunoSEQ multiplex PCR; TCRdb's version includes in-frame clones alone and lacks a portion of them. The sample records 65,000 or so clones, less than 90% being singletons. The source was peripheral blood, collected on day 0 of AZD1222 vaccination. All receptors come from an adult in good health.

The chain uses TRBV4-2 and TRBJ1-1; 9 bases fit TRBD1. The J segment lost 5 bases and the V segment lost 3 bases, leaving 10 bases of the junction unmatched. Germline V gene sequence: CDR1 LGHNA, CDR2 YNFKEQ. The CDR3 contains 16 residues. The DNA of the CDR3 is TGTGCCAGCAGCCAGGGTACGGGACAGGGAGATACTGAAGCTTTCTTT. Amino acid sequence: CASSQGTGQGDTEAFF.

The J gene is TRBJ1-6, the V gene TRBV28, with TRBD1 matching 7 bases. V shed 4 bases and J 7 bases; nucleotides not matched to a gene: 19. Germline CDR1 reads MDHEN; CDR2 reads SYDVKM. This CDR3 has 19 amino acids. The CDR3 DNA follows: TGTGCCAGCAGTTCACCAAGACTACAGGGGAGTGTTCGCAATTCACCCCTCCACTTT. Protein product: CASSSPRLQGSVRNSPLHF.

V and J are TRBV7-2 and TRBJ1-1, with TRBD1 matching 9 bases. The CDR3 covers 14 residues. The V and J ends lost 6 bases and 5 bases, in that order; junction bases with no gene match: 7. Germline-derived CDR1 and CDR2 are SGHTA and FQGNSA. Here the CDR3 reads CASRLTGGYTEAFF. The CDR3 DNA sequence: TGTGCCAGCAGATTAACAGGGGGCTATACTGAAGCTTTCTTT. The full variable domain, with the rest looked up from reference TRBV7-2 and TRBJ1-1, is GAGVSQSPSNKVTEKGKDVELRCDPISGHTALYWYRQSLGQGLEFLIYFQGNSAPDKSGLPSDRFSAERTGGSVSTLTIQRTQQEDSAVYLCASRLTGGYTEAFFGQGTRLTVV.

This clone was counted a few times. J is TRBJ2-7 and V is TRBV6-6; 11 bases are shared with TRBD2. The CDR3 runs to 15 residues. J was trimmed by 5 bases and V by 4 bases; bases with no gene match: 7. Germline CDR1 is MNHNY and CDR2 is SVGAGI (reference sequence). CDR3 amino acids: CASSFLAGGRDEQYF. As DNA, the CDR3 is TGTGCCAGCAGTTTCCTAGCGGGGGGTAGGGACGAGCAGTACTTC.

CDR3 in DNA: TGTGCCACGAGCGGGGCGAACTCCTACGAGCAGTACTTC. Its translation is CATSGANSYEQYF. The chain links TRBV24-1 to TRBJ2-7, with 7 bases fitting TRBD2. The germline CDR1 and CDR2 sequences are KGHDR and SFDVKD. The ends lost 10 bases at V and 0 bases at J; junction bases unmatched: 5. This CDR3 is built from 13 residues.

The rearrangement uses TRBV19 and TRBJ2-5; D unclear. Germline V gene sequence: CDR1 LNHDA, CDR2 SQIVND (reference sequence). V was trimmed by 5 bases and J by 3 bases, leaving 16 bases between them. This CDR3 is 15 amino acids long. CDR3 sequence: CASSPTLVIEETQYF. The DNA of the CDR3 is TGTGCCAGTAGTCCCACCCTAGTCATAGAAGAGACCCAGTACTTC.

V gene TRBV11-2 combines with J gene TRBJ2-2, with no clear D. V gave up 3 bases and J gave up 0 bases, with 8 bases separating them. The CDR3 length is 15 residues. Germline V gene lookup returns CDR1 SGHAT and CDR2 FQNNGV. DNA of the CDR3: TGTGCCAGCAGCTTCATTGGTGCGAACACCGGGGAGCTGTTTTTT. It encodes CASSFIGANTGELFF.

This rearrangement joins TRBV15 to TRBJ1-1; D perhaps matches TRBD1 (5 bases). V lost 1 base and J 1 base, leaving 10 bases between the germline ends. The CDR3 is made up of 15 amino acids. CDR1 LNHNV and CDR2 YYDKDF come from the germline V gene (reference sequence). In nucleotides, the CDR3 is TGTGCCACCAGCAGAGGGGGACGGGAGAACACTGAAGCTTTCTTT. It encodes CATSRGGRENTEAFF.

DNA for the CDR3: TGTGCCAGCAGCTTCAAACAGGGGAGTTTCACCGGGGAGCTGTTTTTT. Translated: CASSFKQGSFTGELFF. The chain carries TRBV5-4 and TRBJ2-2; 7 bases are a match to TRBD1. From germline, CDR1 is SGHNT and CDR2 YYREEE (reference sequence). This CDR3 is 16 amino acids long. The J segment lost 4 bases and the V segment lost 2 bases, leaving 8 bases of the junction unmatched.

This CDR3 reads CASSLVWDRGPTGEQFF. In DNA form, the CDR3 reads TGCGCCAGCAGCTTGGTCTGGGACAGGGGGCCCACGGGTGAGCAGTTCTTC. The chain carries TRBV5-1 and TRBJ2-1, with TRBD1 matching 12 bases. Germline V gene data show CDR1 as SGHRS and CDR2 as YFSETQ. V lost 0 bases and J lost 9; bases outside the gene matches: 10. CDR3 length: 17 amino acids.

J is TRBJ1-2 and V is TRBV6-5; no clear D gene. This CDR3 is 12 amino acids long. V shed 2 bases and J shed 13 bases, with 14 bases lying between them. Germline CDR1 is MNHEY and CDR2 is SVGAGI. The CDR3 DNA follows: TGTGCCAGCAGTTACGCCAGTACCCGTCTCACCTTC. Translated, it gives CASSYASTRLTF.

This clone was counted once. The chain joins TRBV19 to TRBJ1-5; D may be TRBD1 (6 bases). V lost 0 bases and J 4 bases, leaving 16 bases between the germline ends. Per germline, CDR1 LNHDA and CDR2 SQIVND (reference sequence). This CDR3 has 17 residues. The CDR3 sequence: CASSIDRSRQGNQPQHF. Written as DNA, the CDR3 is TGTGCCAGTAGTATAGATCGTTCCCGGCAGGGGAATCAGCCCCAGCATTTT.

CDR3 amino acids: CAWTTGPGANVLTF. CDR3 nucleotide sequence: TGTGCCTGGACGACGGGACCTGGGGCCAACGTCCTGACTTTC. This chain uses TRBV30 with TRBJ2-6; TRBD1 or TRBD2 may be the D gene (5 bases each). CDR1 is GTSNPN, CDR2 SVGIG, per germline (reference sequence). V was cut by 4 bases and J by 2 bases, with 9 bases left in between. The CDR3 runs 14 residues.

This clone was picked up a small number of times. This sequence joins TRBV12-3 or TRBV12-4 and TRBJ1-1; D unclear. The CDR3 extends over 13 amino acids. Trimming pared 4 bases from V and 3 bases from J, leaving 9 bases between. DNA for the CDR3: TGTGCCAGCAGTTATGGGTCTTACACTGAAGCTTTCTTT. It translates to CASSYGSYTEAFF.

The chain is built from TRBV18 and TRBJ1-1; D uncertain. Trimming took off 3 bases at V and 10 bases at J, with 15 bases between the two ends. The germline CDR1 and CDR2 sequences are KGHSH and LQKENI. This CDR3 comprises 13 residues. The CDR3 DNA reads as TGTGCCAGCTCACCGGACCAGGAGATAGTAGCTTTCTTT. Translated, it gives CASSPDQEIVAFF. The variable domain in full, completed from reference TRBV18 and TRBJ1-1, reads NAGVMQNPRHLVRRRGQEARLRCSPMKGHSHVYWYRQLPEEGLKFMVYLQKENIIDESGMPKERFSAEFPKEGPSILRIQQVVRGDSAAYFCASSPDQEIVAFFGQGTRLTVV.

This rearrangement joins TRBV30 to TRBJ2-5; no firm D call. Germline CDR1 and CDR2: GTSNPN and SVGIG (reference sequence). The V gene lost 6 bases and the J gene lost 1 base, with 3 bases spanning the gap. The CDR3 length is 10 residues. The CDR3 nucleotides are TGTGCCTGCTCCCAAGAGACCCAGTACTTC. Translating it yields CACSQETQYF.

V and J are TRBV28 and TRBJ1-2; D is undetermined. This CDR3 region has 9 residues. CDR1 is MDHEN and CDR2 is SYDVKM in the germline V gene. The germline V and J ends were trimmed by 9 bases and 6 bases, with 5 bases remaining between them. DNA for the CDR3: TGTGCCAGGGGCGATGGCTACACCTTC. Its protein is CARGDGYTF.

This CDR3 reads CASSLALGGGWEYF. CDR3 nucleotide sequence: TGCGCCAGCAGCTTGGCACTGGGCGGTGGCTGGGAGTACTTC. The chain recombines TRBV5-1 with TRBJ2-7; D is unclear. This CDR3 is 14 amino acids long. Per germline, CDR1 SGHRS and CDR2 YFSETQ. Trimming removed 0 bases at V and 11 bases at J, with 18 bases between.

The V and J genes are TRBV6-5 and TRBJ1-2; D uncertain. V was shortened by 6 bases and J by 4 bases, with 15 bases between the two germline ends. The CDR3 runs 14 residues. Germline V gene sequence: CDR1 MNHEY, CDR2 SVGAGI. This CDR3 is CASSARQVSYGYTF. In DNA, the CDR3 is TGTGCCAGCAGCGCCAGGCAGGTTAGCTATGGCTACACCTTC.

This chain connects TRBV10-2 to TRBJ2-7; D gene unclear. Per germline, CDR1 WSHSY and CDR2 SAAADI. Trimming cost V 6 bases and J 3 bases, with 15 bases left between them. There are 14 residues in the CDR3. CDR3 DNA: TGCGCCAGCAGCCGTTCTAGGGAAAACTACGAGCAGTACTTC. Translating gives CASSRSRENYEQYF.